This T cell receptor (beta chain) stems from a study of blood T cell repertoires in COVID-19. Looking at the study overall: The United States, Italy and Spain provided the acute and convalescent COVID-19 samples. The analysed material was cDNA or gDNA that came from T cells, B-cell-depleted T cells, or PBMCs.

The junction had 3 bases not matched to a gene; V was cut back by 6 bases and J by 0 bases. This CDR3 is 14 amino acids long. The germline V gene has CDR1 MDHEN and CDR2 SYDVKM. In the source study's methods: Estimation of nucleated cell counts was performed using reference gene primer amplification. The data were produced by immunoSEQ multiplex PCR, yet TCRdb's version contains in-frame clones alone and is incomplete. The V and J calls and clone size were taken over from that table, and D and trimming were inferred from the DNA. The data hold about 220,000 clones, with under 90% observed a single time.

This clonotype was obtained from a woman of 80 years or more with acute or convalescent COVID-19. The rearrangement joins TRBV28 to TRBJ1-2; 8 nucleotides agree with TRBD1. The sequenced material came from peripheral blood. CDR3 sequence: CASSTGGTNYGYTF. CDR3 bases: TGTGCCAGCAGCACAGGGGGTACTAACTATGGCTACACCTTC.